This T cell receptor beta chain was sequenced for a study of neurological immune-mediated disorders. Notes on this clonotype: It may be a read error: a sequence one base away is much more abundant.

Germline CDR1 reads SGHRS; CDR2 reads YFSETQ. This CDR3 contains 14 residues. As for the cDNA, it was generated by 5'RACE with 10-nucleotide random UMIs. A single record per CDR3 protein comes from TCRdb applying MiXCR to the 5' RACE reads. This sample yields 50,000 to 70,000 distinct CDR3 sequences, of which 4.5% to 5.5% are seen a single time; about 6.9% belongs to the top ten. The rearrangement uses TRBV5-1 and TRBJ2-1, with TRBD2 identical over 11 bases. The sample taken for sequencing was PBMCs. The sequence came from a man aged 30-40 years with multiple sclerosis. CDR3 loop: CASSVAGGRNEQSF. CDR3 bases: TGCGCCAGCAGTGTAGCGGGGGGGCGCAATGAGCAGTCCTTC.